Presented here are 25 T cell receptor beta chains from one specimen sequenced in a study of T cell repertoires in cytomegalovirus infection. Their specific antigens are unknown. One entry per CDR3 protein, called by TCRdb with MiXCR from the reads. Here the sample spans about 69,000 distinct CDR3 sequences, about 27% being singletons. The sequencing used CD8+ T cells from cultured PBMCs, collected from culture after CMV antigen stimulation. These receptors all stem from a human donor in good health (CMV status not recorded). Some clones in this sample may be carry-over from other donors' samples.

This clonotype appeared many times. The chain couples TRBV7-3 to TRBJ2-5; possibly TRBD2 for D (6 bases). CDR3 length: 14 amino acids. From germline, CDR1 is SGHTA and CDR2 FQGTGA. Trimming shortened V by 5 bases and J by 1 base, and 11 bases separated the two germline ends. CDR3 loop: CASSPGGPQETQYF. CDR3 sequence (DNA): TGTGCCAGCAGCCCCGGGGGACCCCAAGAGACCCAGTACTTC.

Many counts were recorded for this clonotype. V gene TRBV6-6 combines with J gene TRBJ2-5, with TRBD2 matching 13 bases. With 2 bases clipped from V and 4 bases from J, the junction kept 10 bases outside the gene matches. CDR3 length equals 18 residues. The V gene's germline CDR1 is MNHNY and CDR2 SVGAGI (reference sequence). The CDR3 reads CASSYTTSGGALGETQYF. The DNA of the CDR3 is TGTGCCAGCAGTTACACTACTAGCGGGGGGGCCCTGGGAGAGACCCAGTACTTC.

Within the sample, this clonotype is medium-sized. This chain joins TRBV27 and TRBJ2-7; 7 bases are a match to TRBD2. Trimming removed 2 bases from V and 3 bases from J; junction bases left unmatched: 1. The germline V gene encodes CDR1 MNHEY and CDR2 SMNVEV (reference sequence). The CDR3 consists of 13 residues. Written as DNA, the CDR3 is TGTGCCAGCAGTTTAACTAGCGACTACGAGCAGTACTTC. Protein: CASSLTSDYEQYF.

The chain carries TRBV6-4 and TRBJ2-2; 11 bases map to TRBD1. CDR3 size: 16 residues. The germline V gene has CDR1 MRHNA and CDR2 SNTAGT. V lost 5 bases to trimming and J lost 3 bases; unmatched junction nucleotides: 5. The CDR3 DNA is TGTGCCAGCAGTCCCGGGACAGGGGGTGACACCGGGGAGCTGTTTTTT. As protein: CASSPGTGGDTGELFF.

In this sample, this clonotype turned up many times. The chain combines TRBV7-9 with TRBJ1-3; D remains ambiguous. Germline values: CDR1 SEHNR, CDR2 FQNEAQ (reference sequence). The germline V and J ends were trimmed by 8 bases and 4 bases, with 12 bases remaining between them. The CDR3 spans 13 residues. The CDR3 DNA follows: TGTGCCAGCGTAGTTCGGAGAGGAAACACCATATATTTT. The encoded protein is CASVVRRGNTIYF.

The CDR3 coding sequence is TGCAGTGCTAGAGATCTGGCGGGAGAGACGAATGAGCAGTTCTTC. Translated, it gives CSARDLAGETNEQFF. The chain recombines TRBV20-1 with TRBJ2-1, with 7 bases identical to TRBD2. Unmatched junction bases numbered 9, after V lost 0 bases and J lost 7 bases. The CDR3 sequence is 15 residues long. Germline assignment: CDR1 DFQATT and CDR2 SNEGSKA (reference sequence).

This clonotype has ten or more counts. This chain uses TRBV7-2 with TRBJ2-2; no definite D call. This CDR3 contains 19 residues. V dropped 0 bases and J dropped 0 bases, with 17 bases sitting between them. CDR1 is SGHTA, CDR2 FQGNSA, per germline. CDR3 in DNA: TGTGCCAGCAGCTTAGCGCCACGTTTAACGGTCGCGAACACCGGGGAGCTGTTTTTT. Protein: CASSLAPRLTVANTGELFF.

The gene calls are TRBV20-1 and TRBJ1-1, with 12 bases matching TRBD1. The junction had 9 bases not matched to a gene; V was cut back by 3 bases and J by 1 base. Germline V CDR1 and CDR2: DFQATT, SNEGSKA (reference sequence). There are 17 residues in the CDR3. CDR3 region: CSARAGTGGKRNTEAFF. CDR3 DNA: TGCAGTGCTAGGGCCGGGACAGGGGGCAAGAGGAACACTGAAGCTTTCTTT.

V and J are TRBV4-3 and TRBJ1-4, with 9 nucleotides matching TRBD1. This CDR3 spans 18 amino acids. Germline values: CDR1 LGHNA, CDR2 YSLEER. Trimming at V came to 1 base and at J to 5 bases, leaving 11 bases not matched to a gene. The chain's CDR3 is CASSQGLDRGGDNEKLFF. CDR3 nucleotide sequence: TGCGCCAGCAGCCAAGGATTGGACAGGGGAGGAGACAATGAAAAACTGTTTTTT.

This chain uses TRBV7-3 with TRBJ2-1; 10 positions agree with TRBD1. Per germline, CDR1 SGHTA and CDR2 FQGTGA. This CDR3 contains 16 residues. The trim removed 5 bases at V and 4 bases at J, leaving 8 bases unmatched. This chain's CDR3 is CASSDRTGGLYNEQFF. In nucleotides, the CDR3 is TGTGCCAGCAGCGACCGGACAGGGGGGTTATACAATGAGCAGTTCTTC.

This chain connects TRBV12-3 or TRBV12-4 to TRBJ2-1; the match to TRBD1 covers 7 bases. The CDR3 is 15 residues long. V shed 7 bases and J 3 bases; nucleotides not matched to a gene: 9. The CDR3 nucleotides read TGTGCCAGCACCCTCCGGGACAGCGTCTACAATGAGCAGTTCTTC. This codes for CASTLRDSVYNEQFF.

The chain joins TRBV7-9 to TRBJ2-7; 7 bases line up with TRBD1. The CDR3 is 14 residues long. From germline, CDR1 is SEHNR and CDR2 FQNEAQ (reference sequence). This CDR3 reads CAAAGQGDTYEQYF. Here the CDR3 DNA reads TGTGCGGCAGCAGGTCAGGGGGATACCTACGAGCAGTACTTC.

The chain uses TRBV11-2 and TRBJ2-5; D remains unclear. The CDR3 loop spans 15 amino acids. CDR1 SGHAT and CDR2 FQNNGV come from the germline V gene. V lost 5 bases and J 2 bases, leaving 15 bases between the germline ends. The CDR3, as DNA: TGTGCCAGCAGCCCCCCCCCATGGCAGCAAGAGACCCAGTACTTC. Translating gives CASSPPPWQQETQYF. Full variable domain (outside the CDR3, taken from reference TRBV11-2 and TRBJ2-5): EAGVAQSPRYKIIEKRQSVAFWCNPISGHATLYWYQQILGQGPKLLIQFQNNGVVDDSQLPKDRFSAERLKGVDSTLKIQPAKLEDSAVYLCASSPPPWQQETQYFGPGTRLLVL.

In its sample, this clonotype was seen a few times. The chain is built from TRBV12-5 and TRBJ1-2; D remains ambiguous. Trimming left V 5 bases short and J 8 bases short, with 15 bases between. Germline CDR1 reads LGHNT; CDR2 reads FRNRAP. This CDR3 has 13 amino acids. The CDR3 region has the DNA TGTGCTAGTGGTCCGCCCGTCCTGGAGGGCTACACCTTC. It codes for CASGPPVLEGYTF.

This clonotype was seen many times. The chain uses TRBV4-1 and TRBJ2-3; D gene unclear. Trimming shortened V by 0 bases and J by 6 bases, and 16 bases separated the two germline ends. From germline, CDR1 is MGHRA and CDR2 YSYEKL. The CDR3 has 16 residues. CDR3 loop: CASSQEWGSVGDTQYF. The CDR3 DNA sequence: TGCGCCAGCAGCCAAGAATGGGGAAGCGTGGGTGATACGCAGTATTTT.

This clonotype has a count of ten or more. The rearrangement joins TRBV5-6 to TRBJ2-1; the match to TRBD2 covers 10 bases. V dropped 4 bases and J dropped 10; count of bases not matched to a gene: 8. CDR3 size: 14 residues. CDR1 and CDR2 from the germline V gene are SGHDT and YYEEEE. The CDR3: CASSPIGTSVEQFF. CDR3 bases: TGTGCCAGCAGCCCGATAGGGACTAGCGTGGAGCAGTTCTTC.

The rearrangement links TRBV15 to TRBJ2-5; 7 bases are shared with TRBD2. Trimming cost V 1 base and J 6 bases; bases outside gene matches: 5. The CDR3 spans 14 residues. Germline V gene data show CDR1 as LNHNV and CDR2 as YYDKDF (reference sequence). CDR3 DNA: TGTGCCACCAGCAGAGCTACGGGGGGAAAGACCCAGTACTTC. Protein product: CATSRATGGKTQYF.

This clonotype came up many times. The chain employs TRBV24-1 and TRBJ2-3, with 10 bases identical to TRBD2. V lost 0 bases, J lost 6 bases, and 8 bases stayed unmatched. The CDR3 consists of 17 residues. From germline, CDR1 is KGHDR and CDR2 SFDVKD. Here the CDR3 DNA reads TGTGCCACCAGTGATTTGCGAGCGGGGGGGCTGTCGGATACGCAGTATTTT. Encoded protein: CATSDLRAGGLSDTQYF.

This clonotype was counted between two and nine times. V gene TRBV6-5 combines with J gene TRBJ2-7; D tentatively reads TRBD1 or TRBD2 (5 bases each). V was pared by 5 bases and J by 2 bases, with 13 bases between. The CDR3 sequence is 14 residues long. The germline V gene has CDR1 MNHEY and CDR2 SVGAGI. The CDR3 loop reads CASSPRDGTYEQYF. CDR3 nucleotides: TGTGCCAGCAGTCCCAGGGACGGAACCTACGAGCAGTACTTC.

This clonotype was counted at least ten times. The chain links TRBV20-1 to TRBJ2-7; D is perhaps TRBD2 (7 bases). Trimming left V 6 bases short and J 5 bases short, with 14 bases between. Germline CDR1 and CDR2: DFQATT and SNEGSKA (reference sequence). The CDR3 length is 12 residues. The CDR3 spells CSAPRGAHEQYF. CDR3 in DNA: TGCAGTGCCCCCCGGGGGGCCCACGAGCAGTACTTC.

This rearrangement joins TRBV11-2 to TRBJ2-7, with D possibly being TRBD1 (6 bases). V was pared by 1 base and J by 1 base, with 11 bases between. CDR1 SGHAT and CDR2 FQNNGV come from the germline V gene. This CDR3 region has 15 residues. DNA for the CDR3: TGTGCCAGCAGCTTAGTACAGGGCCAGTCCTACGAGCAGTACTTC. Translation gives CASSLVQGQSYEQYF.

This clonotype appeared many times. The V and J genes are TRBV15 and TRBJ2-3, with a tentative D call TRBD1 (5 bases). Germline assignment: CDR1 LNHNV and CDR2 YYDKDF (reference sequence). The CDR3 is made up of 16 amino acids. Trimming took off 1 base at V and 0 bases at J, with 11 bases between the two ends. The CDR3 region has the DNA TGTGCCACCAGCAGAGGGTCCTCAGGGAGCACAGATACGCAGTATTTT. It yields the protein CATSRGSSGSTDTQYF. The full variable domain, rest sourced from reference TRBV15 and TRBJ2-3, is DAMVIQNPRYQVTQFGKPVTLSCSQTLNHNVMYWYQQKSSQAPKLLFHYYDKDFNNEADTPDNFQSRRPNTSFCFLDIRSPGLGDTAMYLCATSRGSSGSTDTQYFGPGTRLTVL.

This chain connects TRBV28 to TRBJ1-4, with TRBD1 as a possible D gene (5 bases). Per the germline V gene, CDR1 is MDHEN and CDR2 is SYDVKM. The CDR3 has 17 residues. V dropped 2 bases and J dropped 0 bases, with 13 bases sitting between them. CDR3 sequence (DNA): TGTGCCAGCAGTTTAAGAGGGGAGGGCGCAACTAATGAAAAACTGTTTTTT. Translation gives CASSLRGEGATNEKLFF.

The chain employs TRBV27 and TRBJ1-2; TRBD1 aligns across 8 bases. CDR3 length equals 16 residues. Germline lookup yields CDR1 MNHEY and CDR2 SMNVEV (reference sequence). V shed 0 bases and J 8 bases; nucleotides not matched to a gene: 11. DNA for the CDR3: TGTGCCAGCAGTTTATCGTTGGCAGGGGGCAGTGTGGGCTACACCTTC. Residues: CASSLSLAGGSVGYTF.

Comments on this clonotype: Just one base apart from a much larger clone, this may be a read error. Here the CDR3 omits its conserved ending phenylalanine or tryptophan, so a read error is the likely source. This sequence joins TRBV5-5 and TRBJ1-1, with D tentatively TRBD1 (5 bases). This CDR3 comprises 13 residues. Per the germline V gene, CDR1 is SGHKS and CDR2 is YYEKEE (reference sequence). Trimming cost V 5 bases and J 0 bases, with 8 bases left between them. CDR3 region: CASRRDLNTEAFI. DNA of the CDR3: TGTGCCAGCAGGAGGGACTTGAACACTGAAGCTTTCATT.